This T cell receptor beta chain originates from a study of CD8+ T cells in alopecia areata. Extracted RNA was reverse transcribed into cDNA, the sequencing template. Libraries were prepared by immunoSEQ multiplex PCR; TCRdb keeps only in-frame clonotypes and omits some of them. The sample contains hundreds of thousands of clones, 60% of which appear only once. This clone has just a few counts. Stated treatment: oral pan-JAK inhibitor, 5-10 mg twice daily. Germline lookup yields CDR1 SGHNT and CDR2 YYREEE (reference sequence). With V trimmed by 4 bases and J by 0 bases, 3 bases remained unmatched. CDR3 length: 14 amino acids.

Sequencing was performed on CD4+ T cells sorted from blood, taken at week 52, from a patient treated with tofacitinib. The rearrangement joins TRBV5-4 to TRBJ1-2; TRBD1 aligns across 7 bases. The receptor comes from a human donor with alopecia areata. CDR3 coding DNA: TGTGCCAGCAGCCGACAGGGAGCTAACTATGGCTACACCTTC. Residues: CASSRQGANYGYTF.